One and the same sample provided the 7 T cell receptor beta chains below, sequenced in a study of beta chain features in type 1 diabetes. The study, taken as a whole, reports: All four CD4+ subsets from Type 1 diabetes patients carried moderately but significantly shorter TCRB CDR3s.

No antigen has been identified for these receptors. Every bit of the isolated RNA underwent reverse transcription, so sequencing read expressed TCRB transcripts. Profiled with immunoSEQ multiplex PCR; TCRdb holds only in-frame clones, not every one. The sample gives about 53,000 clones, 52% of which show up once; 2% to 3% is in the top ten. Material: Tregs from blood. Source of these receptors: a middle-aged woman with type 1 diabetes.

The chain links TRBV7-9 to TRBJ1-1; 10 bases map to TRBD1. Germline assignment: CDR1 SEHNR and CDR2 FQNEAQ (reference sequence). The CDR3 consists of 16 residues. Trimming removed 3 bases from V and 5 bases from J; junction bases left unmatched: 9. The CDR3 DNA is TGTGCCAGCAGCTTTCCGACAGGGGGCTTGGGAACTGAAGCTTTCTTT. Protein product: CASSFPTGGLGTEAFF. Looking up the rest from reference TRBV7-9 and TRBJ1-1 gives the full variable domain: DTGVSQNPRHKITKRGQNVTFRCDPISEHNRLYWYRQTLGQGPEFLTYFQNEAQLEKSRLLSDRFSAERPKGSFSTLEIQRTEQGDSAMYLCASSFPTGGLGTEAFFGQGTRLTVV.

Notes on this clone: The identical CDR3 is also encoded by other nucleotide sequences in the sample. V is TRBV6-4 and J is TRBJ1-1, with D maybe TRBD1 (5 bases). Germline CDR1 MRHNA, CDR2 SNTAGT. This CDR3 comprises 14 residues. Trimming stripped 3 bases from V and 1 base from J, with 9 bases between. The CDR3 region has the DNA TGTGCCAGCAGTGAAGGTCAGGGGAACACTGAAGCTTTCTTT. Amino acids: CASSEGQGNTEAFF.

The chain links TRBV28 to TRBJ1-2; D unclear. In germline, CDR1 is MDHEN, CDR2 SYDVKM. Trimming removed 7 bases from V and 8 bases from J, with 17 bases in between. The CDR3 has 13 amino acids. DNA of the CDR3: TGTGCCAGCATTGACGAATTACTACGAGGCTACACCTTC. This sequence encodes CASIDELLRGYTF.

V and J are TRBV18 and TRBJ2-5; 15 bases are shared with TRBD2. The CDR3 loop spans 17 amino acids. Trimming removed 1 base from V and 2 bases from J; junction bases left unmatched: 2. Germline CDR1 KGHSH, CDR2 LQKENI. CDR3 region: CASSPRGLAGGQETQYF. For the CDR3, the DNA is TGTGCCAGCTCACCACGAGGACTAGCGGGGGGGCAAGAGACCCAGTACTTC.

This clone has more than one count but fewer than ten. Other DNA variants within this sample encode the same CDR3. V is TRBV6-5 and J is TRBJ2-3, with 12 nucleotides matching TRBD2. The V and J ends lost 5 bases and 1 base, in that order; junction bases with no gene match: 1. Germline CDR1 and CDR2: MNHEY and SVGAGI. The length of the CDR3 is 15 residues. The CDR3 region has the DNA TGTGCCAGCAGTCGACTAGCGGGGGGCACAGATACGCAGTATTTT. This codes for CASSRLAGGTDTQYF.

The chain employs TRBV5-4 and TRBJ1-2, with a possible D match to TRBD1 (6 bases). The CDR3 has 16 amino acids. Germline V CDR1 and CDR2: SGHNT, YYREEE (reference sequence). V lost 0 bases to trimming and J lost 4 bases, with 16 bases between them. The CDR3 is CASSLGIDRRSYGYTF. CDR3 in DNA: TGTGCCAGCAGCTTGGGGATAGACAGGCGCTCCTATGGCTACACCTTC.

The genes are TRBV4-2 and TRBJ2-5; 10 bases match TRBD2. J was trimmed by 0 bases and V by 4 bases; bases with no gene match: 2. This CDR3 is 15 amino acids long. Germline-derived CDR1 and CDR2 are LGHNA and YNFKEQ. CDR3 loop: CASSLSGRDQETQYF. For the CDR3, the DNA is TGTGCCAGCAGCCTGAGCGGGAGGGACCAAGAGACCCAGTACTTC.